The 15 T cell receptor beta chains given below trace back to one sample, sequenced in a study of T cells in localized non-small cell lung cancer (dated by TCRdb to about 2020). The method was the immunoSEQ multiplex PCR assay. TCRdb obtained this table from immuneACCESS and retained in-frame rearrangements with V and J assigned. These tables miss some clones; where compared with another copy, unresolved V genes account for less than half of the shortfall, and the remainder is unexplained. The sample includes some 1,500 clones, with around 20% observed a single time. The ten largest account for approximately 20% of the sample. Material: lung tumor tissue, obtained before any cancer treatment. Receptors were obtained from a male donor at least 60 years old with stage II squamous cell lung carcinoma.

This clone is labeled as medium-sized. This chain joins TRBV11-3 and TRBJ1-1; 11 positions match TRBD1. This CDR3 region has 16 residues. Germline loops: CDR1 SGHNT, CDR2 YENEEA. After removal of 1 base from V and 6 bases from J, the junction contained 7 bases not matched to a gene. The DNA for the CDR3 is TGTGCCAGCAGCTTAGTGGACAGGGGGCTGGACGCTGAAGCTTTCTTT. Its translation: CASSLVDRGLDAEAFF.

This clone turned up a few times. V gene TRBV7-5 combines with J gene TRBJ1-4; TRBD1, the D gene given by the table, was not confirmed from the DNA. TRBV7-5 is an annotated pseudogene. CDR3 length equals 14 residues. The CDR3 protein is CASSSLGLSQALFF. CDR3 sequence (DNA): TGTGCCAGCAGCTCCCTTGGCCTCTCCCAGGCACTGTTTTTT.

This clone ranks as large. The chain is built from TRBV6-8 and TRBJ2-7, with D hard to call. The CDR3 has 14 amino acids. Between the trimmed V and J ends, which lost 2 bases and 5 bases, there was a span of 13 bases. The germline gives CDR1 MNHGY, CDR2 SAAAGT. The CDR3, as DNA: TGTGCCAGCAGTTACCGTGGCCCCGCGCACGAGCAGTACTTC. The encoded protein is CASSYRGPAHEQYF.

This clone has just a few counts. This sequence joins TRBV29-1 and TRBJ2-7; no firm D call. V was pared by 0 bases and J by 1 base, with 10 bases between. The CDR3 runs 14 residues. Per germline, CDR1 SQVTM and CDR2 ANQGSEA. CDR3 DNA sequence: TGCAGCGTTGAAGAAGAAGAAGGATCCTACGAGCAGTACTTC. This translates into CSVEEEEGSYEQYF.

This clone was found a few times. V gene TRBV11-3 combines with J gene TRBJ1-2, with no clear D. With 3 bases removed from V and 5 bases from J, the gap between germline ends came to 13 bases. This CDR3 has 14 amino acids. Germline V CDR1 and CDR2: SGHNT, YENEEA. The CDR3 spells CASSLGGDRYGYTF. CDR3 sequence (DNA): TGTGCCAGCAGCTTGGGCGGGGATAGATATGGCTACACCTTC.

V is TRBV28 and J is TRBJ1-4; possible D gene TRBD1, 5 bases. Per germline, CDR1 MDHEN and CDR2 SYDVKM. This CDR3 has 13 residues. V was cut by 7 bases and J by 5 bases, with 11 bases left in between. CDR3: CASIAAGNEKLFF. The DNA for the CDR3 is TGTGCCAGCATAGCGGCAGGGAATGAAAAACTGTTTTTT.

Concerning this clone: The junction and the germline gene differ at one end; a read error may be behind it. The CDR3 sequence is CASSLGTANTGELFF. The CDR3 bases are TGTGCTAGCAGCTTAGGGACAGCGAACACCGGGGAGCTGTTTTTT. The rearrangement uses TRBV11-3 and TRBJ2-2; TRBD1 matches at 7 bases. Germline V lookup: CDR1 SGHNT, CDR2 YENEEA. This CDR3 is built from 15 residues.

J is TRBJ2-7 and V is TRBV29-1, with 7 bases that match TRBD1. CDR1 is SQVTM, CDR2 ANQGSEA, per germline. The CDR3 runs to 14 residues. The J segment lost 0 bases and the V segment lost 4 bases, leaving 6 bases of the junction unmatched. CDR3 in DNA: TGCAGCGTTGTTAACCGGGACAGCTCCTACGAGCAGTACTTC. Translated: CSVVNRDSSYEQYF.

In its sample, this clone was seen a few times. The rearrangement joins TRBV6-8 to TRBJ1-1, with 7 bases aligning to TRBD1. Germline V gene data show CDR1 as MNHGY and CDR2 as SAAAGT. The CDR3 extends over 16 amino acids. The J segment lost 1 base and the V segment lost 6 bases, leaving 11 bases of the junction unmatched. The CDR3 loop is CASSDRAYGGNTEAFF. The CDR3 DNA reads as TGTGCCAGCAGCGACAGGGCCTACGGTGGGAACACTGAAGCTTTCTTT.

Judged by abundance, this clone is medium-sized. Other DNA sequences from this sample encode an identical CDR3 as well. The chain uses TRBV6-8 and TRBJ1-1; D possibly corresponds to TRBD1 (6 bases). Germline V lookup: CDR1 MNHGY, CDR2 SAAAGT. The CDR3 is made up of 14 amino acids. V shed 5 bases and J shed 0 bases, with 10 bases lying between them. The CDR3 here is CASSPDRVNTEAFF. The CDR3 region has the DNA TGTGCCAGCAGTCCGGACAGAGTGAACACTGAAGCTTTCTTT.

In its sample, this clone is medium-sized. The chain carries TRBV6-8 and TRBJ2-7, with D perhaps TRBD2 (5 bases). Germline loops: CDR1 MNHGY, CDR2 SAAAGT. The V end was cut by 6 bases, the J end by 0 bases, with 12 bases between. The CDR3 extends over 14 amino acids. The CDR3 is CASSQEENSYEQYF. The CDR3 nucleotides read TGTGCCAGCAGCCAGGAGGAAAACTCCTACGAGCAGTACTTC.

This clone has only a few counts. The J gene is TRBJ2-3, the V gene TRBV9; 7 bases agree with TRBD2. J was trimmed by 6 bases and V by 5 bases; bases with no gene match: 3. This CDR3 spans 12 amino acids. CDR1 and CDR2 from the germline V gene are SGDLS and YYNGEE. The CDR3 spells CASSEAGDTQYF. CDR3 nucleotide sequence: TGTGCCAGCAGTGAAGCGGGGGATACGCAGTATTTT.

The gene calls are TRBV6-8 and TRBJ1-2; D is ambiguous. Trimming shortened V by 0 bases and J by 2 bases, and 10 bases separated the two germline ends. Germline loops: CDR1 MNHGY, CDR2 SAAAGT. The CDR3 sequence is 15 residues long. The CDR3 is CASSYSMYGNYGYTF. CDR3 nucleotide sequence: TGTGCCAGCAGTTACTCGATGTACGGGAACTATGGCTACACCTTC.

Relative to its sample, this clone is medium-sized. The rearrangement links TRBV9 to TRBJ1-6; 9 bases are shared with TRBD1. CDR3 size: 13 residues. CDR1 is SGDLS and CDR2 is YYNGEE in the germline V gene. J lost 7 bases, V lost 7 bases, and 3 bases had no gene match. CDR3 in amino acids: CASGGQGNSPLHF. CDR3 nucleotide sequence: TGTGCCAGCGGCGGACAGGGGAATTCACCCCTCCACTTT.

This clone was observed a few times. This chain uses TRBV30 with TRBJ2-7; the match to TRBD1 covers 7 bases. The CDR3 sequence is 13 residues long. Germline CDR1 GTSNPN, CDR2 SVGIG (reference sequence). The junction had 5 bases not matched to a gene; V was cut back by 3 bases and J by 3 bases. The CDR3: CAWRTGQFYEQYF. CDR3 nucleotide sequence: TGTGCCTGGAGAACGGGACAGTTCTACGAGCAGTACTTC.